The source of this TCR beta chain is a study of blood T cells in healthy people across ages. Findings of the study overall: One million T cells yielded diversity estimates that were considered underestimates. Compared with aged donors, long-lived donors showed fewer expanded clones, suggesting selection. TCR beta diversity, measured per million T cells, fell in a roughly linear way with age.

Combining a sample-barcoded 5' primer with a J-beta primer mix, a second PCR ran for roughly 7 to 12 cycles. In TCRdb, the 5' RACE reads were re-called with MiXCR into one record per CDR3 protein. The data hold about 640,000 distinct CDR3 sequences, with approximately 30% observed a single time. Turning to this clonotype: No antigen is known for it. One end of the junction fails to match germline, which may point to a read error.

Germline lookup yields CDR1 DFQATT and CDR2 SNEGSKA (reference sequence). The CDR3 totals 18 residues. The chain has TRBV20-1 and TRBJ2-2, with 14 bases that match TRBD2. Sequenced sample: blood. This sequence originates from an elderly woman in good health. Here the CDR3 reads CSASYGTSGGANTGERFF. CDR3 nucleotides: TGCAGTGCTAGTTATGGGACTAGCGGGGGCGCGAACACCGGGGAGCGGTTTTTT.